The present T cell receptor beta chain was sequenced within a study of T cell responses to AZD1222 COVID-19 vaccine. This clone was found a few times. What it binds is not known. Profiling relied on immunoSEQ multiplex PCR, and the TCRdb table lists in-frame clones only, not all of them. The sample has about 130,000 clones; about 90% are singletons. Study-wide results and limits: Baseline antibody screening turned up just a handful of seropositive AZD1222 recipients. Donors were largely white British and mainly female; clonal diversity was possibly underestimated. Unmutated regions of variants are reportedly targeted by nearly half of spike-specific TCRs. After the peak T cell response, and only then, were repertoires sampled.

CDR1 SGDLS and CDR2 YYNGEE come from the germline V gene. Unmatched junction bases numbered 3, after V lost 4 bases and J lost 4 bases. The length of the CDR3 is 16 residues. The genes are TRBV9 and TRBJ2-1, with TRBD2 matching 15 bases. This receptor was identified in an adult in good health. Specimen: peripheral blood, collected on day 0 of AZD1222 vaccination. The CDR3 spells CASSLGTSGGYNEQFF. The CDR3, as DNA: TGTGCCAGCAGCCTCGGGACTAGCGGGGGGTACAATGAGCAGTTCTTC.